This entry is about one T cell receptor (beta chain). Using immunoSEQ multiplex PCR, the repertoire was profiled, and TCRdb retains in-frame clones only, with some absent. The sample comprises approximately 210,000 clones, 80% to 90% of which are singletons, and roughly 5% rests with the top ten. The source of the sample is a study of blood T cell repertoires in COVID-19. The overall study: Specimens from acute and convalescent COVID-19 originated in the United States, Italy and Spain.

The specimen was peripheral blood. The receptor's source is a woman in her 70s with active or convalescent COVID-19.

The CDR3 is CAWRGGLDEKLFF. CDR3 bases: TGTGCCTGGAGAGGGGGCTTAGATGAAAAACTGTTTTTT. The rearrangement joins TRBV30 to TRBJ1-4; 7 bases agree with TRBD1. Trimming took 3 bases from V and 6 from J; bases not matched to a gene: 4. CDR1 is GTSNPN and CDR2 is SVGIG in the germline V gene (reference sequence). The CDR3 runs to 13 residues. Drawing the rest from reference TRBV30 and TRBJ1-4, the complete variable domain is SQTIHQWPATLVQPVGSPLSLECTVEGTSNPNLYWYRQAAGRGLQLLFYSVGIGQISSEVPQNLSASRPQDRQFILSSKKLLLSDSGFYLCAWRGGLDEKLFFGSGTQLSVL.